The clone carrying this T cell receptor beta chain occurred once. Its antigen is unknown. This sample was taken from a study of T cell responses to AZD1222 COVID-19 vaccine. Study conclusions and caveats: Two AZD1222 doses significantly raised spike-specific TCR breadth and depth over controls. Nearly half of unique spike-specific TCRs reportedly avoided B.1.351 and B.1.1.7 mutated regions.

Assay: immunoSEQ multiplex PCR; the TCRdb copy retains only in-frame clones and omits some. The sample includes about 31,000 clones, more than 75% of them seen just once. CDR1 and CDR2 (germline): SGHTA, FQGTGA. V dropped 6 bases and J dropped 12; count of bases not matched to a gene: 14. The CDR3 is made up of 16 amino acids. The specimen was peripheral blood, collected 28 days after the second AZD1222 dose. This clonotype was sampled from an adult who received the AZD1222 COVID-19 vaccine. The genes are TRBV7-3 and TRBJ1-6; TRBD1 matches at 10 bases. In nucleotides, the CDR3 is TGTGCCAGCAGTCCAGGGCCGACAGGGGGCTCAGGACCCCTCCACTTT. This codes for CASSPGPTGGSGPLHF.